Listed here are 29 T cell receptor beta chains from one sample, sequenced in a study of blood T cell repertoires in COVID-19. Only in-frame clones appear in the TCRdb table, and some are missing; sequencing was by immunoSEQ multiplex PCR. This table has about 180,000 clones, nearly 90% appearing once. The source material was PBMCs or T cells enriched from blood (not recorded which). The receptors stem from a woman aged 40-49 years with acute COVID-19.

The chain uses TRBV11-1 and TRBJ2-2; D is perhaps TRBD2 (5 bases). The CDR3 extends over 14 amino acids. Germline lookup yields CDR1 SGHAT and CDR2 FQDESV (reference sequence). V shed 1 base and J shed 7 bases, with 10 bases lying between them. The CDR3 sequence: CASSLEQAGGELFF. CDR3 sequence (DNA): TGTGCCAGCAGCTTAGAGCAGGCGGGCGGGGAGCTGTTTTTT. The variable domain in full, completed from reference TRBV11-1 and TRBJ2-2, reads EAEVAQSPRYKITEKSQAVAFWCDPISGHATLYWYRQILGQGPELLVQFQDESVVDDSQLPKDRFSAERLKGVDSTLKIQPAELGDSAMYLCASSLEQAGGELFFGEGSRLTVL.

The chain's CDR3 is CSATVNTEAFF. In nucleotides, the CDR3 is TGCAGTGCTACGGTGAACACTGAAGCTTTCTTT. This chain joins TRBV20-1 and TRBJ1-1; D uncertain. The V end lost 4 bases, the J end lost 0 bases, and 3 bases lay between the germline ends. The germline V gene has CDR1 DFQATT and CDR2 SNEGSKA (reference sequence). There are 11 residues in the CDR3.

The chain carries TRBV5-8 and TRBJ1-4; TRBD1 is a possible D gene (6 bases). CDR1 and CDR2 from the germline V gene are SGHTS and YDEGEE. V was cut by 4 bases and J by 8 bases, with 18 bases left in between. This CDR3 region has 15 residues. The CDR3 DNA follows: TGTGCCAGCAGCCCCGAGGGGGGGGCTTGGGAAAAACTGTTTTTT. Protein: CASSPEGGAWEKLFF.

The rearrangement links TRBV12-5 to TRBJ1-2; tentative D call: TRBD1 (6 bases). Deletions cut 5 bases from V and 4 bases from J, with 11 bases between. The CDR3 sequence is 13 residues long. The germline V gene has CDR1 LGHNT and CDR2 FRNRAP. This CDR3 is CASGTDRFYGYTF. The CDR3, as DNA: TGTGCTAGTGGTACCGACAGGTTCTATGGCTACACCTTC.

This rearrangement joins TRBV5-8 to TRBJ2-3; TRBD2 aligns across 14 bases. CDR3 length equals 17 residues. Trimming removed 0 bases from V and 5 bases from J; junction bases left unmatched: 5. Germline assignment: CDR1 SGHTS and CDR2 YDEGEE. The CDR3 is CASSLGGLAGGVDTQYF. In DNA form, the CDR3 reads TGTGCCAGCAGCTTGGGAGGACTAGCGGGAGGCGTAGATACGCAGTATTTT.

This chain joins TRBV5-4 and TRBJ2-2; weak D call: TRBD1 (6 bases). Trimming removed 0 bases from V and 4 bases from J, with 10 bases in between. The CDR3 is made up of 15 amino acids. Germline values: CDR1 SGHNT, CDR2 YYREEE (reference sequence). The CDR3 is CASSLGRDITGELFF. In nucleotides, the CDR3 is TGTGCCAGCAGCTTGGGTCGGGACATCACCGGGGAGCTGTTTTTT.

This chain connects TRBV7-2 to TRBJ2-1, with no clear D. Deletions cut 4 bases from V and 4 bases from J, with 8 bases between. This CDR3 spans 13 amino acids. Germline V CDR1 and CDR2: SGHTA, FQGNSA. The CDR3 spells CASSSFNYNEQFF. Here the CDR3 DNA reads TGTGCCAGCAGCTCATTCAATTACAATGAGCAGTTCTTC.

The rearrangement joins TRBV21-1 to TRBJ1-2; TRBD1 is taken as the D call from the table, unchecked against the DNA. TRBV21-1 is reported as a pseudogene. The CDR3 spans 16 residues. The CDR3 DNA reads TGTGCCAGCAGCAACTTACCGGGACAGGGGGGTTATGGCTACACCTTC. Its translation: CASSNLPGQGGYGYTF.

Note on this clone: An end of the junction does not agree with germline; a read error may underlie this. The J gene is TRBJ1-1, the V gene TRBV12-3 or TRBV12-4; possibly TRBD1 for D (6 bases). The CDR3 has 13 residues. CDR3 residues: CAISLQGQTEAFF. For the CDR3, the DNA is TGTGCCATCAGTCTGCAGGGACAAACTGAAGCTTTCTTT.

The chain employs TRBV7-2 and TRBJ1-1; 7 bases agree with TRBD1. CDR1 is SGHTA and CDR2 is FQGNSA in the germline V gene. V dropped 1 base and J dropped 5; count of bases not matched to a gene: 4. This CDR3 region has 14 residues. The CDR3: CASSLEQGRTEAFF. The CDR3 DNA sequence: TGTGCCAGCAGCTTAGAACAGGGGAGAACTGAAGCTTTCTTT. Combining the CDR3 with reference TRBV7-2 and TRBJ1-1 gives the whole variable domain GAGVSQSPSNKVTEKGKDVELRCDPISGHTALYWYRQSLGQGLEFLIYFQGNSAPDKSGLPSDRFSAERTGGSVSTLTIQRTQQEDSAVYLCASSLEQGRTEAFFGQGTRLTVV.

V gene TRBV4-3 combines with J gene TRBJ2-3, with 10 bases fitting TRBD1. V gave up 4 bases and J gave up 3 bases; unmatched junction bases: 7. Germline assignment: CDR1 LGHNA and CDR2 YSLEER. The CDR3 has 16 amino acids. The CDR3 protein is CASSPGPGQGTDTQYF. Here the CDR3 DNA reads TGCGCCAGCAGCCCCGGACCGGGACAGGGGACAGATACGCAGTATTTT.

The genes are TRBV7-3 and TRBJ1-2; perhaps TRBD1 as D (6 bases). V lost 5 bases and J 1 base, leaving 20 bases between the germline ends. Germline values: CDR1 SGHTA, CDR2 FQGTGA. The CDR3 extends over 17 amino acids. CDR3 DNA sequence: TGTGCCAGCAGCCTATATCCTGGGGGCGATATTAACTATGGCTACACCTTC. Protein product: CASSLYPGGDINYGYTF. The full variable domain, completed using reference TRBV7-3 and TRBJ1-2, is GAGVSQTPSNKVTEKGKYVELRCDPISGHTALYWYRQSLGQGPEFLIYFQGTGAADDSGLPNDRFFAVRPEGSVSTLKIQRTERGDSAVYLCASSLYPGGDINYGYTFGSGTRLTVV.

The chain links TRBV27 to TRBJ2-7, with D tentatively TRBD1 (6 bases). CDR3 size: 18 residues. Germline values: CDR1 MNHEY, CDR2 SMNVEV (reference sequence). The germline V and J ends were trimmed by 3 bases and 3 bases, with 24 bases remaining between them. The CDR3 DNA is TGTGCCAGCAGTTTCCGGACAGTTGAACTTGGGGGTAACTACGAGCAGTACTTC. This sequence encodes CASSFRTVELGGNYEQYF.

In this sample, this clone turned up once. This chain connects TRBV28 to TRBJ2-7, with 7 bases fitting TRBD1. The CDR3 contains 15 residues. Per the germline V gene, CDR1 is MDHEN and CDR2 is SYDVKM. V was pared by 5 bases and J by 4 bases, with 11 bases of the junction left unmatched. The CDR3 coding sequence is TGTGCCAGCAGTCTCACAGGGGTCTCGCGGTACGAGCAGTACTTC. Translated: CASSLTGVSRYEQYF.

This chain connects TRBV23-1 to TRBJ2-7; D uncertain. TRBV23-1 is assigned to the ORF class and has an uncertain function. V was cut by 1 base and J by 3 bases, with 7 bases left in between. This CDR3 comprises 13 residues. Here the CDR3 DNA reads TGCGCCAGCAGTCAATTGGCAGTCTACGAGCAGTACTTC. Protein sequence: CASSQLAVYEQYF.

The rearrangement joins TRBV6-5 to TRBJ1-5, with TRBD1 as a possible D gene (5 bases). Trimming pared 5 bases from V and 3 bases from J, leaving 14 bases between. The CDR3 contains 15 residues. Germline V gives CDR1 MNHEY, CDR2 SVGAGI. The CDR3 DNA follows: TGTGCCAGCAGTCTGGAGGCGGGGCCCAATCAGCCCCAGCATTTT. This encodes CASSLEAGPNQPQHF.

The gene calls are TRBV7-3 and TRBJ2-7, with 7 bases fitting TRBD2. The CDR3 runs 13 residues. J gave up 5 bases and V 4 bases, and 5 bases lay outside the gene matches. CDR1 and CDR2 from the germline V gene are SGHTA and FQGTGA. CDR3 sequence reads: CASSSGRGDEQYF. The CDR3 coding sequence is TGTGCCAGCAGCTCAGGTCGGGGGGACGAGCAGTACTTC.

The chain joins TRBV5-1 to TRBJ1-5; 7 positions agree with TRBD1. The CDR3 consists of 14 residues. J lost 4 bases, V lost 2 bases, and 3 bases had no gene match. The germline gives CDR1 SGHRS, CDR2 YFSETQ. The CDR3 here is CASSLGGGNQPQHF. DNA for the CDR3: TGCGCCAGCAGCTTAGGGGGCGGAAATCAGCCCCAGCATTTT.

This clone was seen a single time. V usage is TRBV28 and J usage is TRBJ2-3; D gene unclear. With 1 base removed from V and 2 bases from J, the gap between germline ends came to 10 bases. Germline V lookup: CDR1 MDHEN, CDR2 SYDVKM. CDR3 length equals 15 residues. CDR3 DNA: TGTGCCAGCAGTTTATCGAGTCCCACCACAGATACGCAGTATTTT. Its translation: CASSLSSPTTDTQYF.

This chain connects TRBV2 to TRBJ1-2; D remains unclear. The CDR3 is made up of 11 amino acids. Germline-derived CDR1 and CDR2 are SNHLY and FYNNEI. Trimming left V 5 bases short and J 7 bases short, with 8 bases between. The CDR3 protein is CASSSGFGYTF. As DNA, the CDR3 is TGTGCCAGCAGTTCCGGGTTTGGCTACACCTTC.

V gene TRBV19 combines with J gene TRBJ2-3; 10 nucleotides match TRBD2. The CDR3 has 19 residues. The V gene end was trimmed by 5 bases and the J gene end by 2 bases; junction bases not matched to a gene: 16. CDR1 is LNHDA, CDR2 SQIVND, per germline (reference sequence). This CDR3 reads CASSSTGPLSGGATDTQYF. Written as DNA, the CDR3 is TGTGCCAGTAGTTCGACGGGACCGCTAAGCGGGGGGGCCACAGATACGCAGTATTTT.

The rearrangement links TRBV19 to TRBJ2-7; TRBD2 aligns across 9 bases. Trimming at V came to 1 base and at J to 0 bases, leaving 1 base not matched to a gene. The CDR3 is 15 residues long. Germline V lookup: CDR1 LNHDA, CDR2 SQIVND (reference sequence). CDR3 sequence: CASSIGSGSSYEQYF. CDR3 DNA sequence: TGTGCCAGTAGTATAGGTAGCGGGAGCTCCTACGAGCAGTACTTC.

The chain couples TRBV3-1 (or the pseudogene TRBV3-2) to TRBJ2-5, with 10 bases matching TRBD2. The CDR3 totals 16 residues. V lost 4 bases to trimming and J lost 5 bases; unmatched junction nucleotides: 10. The V gene's germline CDR1 is LGHDT and CDR2 YNNKEL (reference sequence). The CDR3 sequence is CASSRQVAGGPETQYF. For the CDR3, the DNA is TGTGCCAGCAGCCGCCAAGTAGCGGGAGGACCGGAGACCCAGTACTTC.

The V call is TRBV5-1, the J call TRBJ1-6; D is perhaps TRBD1 (6 bases). CDR3 length: 17 amino acids. Trimming took off 0 bases at V and 7 bases at J, with 17 bases between the two ends. CDR1 SGHRS and CDR2 YFSETQ come from the germline V gene. CDR3 protein: CASSLAGGPRTNSPLHF. The CDR3 DNA is TGCGCCAGCAGCTTGGCTGGGGGCCCGCGGACCAATTCACCCCTCCACTTT.

CDR3 region: CASSTGQFYEQYF. Here the CDR3 DNA reads TGTGCCAGCAGCACTGGACAGTTCTACGAGCAGTACTTC. V and J are TRBV5-5 and TRBJ2-7; a possible D gene is TRBD1 (6 bases). The germline V and J ends were trimmed by 4 bases and 3 bases, with 11 bases remaining between them. The CDR3 covers 13 residues. CDR1 is SGHKS, CDR2 YYEKEE, per germline (reference sequence).

The table lists this clone with a count of one. The chain is built from TRBV7-6 and TRBJ2-7; 8 bases line up with TRBD1. CDR1 is SGHVS and CDR2 is FNYEAQ in the germline V gene. The CDR3 runs to 15 residues. Trimming removed 0 bases from V and 6 bases from J; junction bases left unmatched: 7. This chain's CDR3 is CASSLAPGTGTEQYF. The CDR3 DNA sequence: TGTGCCAGCAGCTTAGCCCCCGGGACAGGCACCGAGCAGTACTTC.

V is TRBV7-2 and J is TRBJ2-5, with 9 bases identical to TRBD2. Germline lookup yields CDR1 SGHTA and CDR2 FQGNSA. There are 17 residues in the CDR3. V gave up 5 bases and J gave up 1 base; unmatched junction bases: 11. CDR3 nucleotide sequence: TGTGCCAGCAGCCCGCACGTTCTAGCGGGGATCCAAGAGACCCAGTACTTC. Residues: CASSPHVLAGIQETQYF.

The chain employs TRBV12-1 and TRBJ2-7; TRBD1, the D gene given by the table, was not confirmed from the DNA. TRBV12-1 represents a pseudogene. The CDR3 is made up of 16 amino acids. The CDR3 reads CASSPRGGQGVYEQYF. CDR3 nucleotides: TGTGCCAGCAGCCCCCGGGGGGGACAGGGCGTGTACGAGCAGTACTTC.

This rearrangement joins TRBV7-9 to TRBJ2-7; the D gene is possibly TRBD2 (5 bases). The CDR3 is 13 residues long. V lost 5 bases and J 5 bases, leaving 13 bases between the germline ends. In germline, CDR1 is SEHNR, CDR2 FQNEAQ (reference sequence). Here the CDR3 reads CASSRGGLDEQYF. The CDR3, as DNA: TGTGCCAGCAGCCGAGGCGGGTTGGACGAGCAGTACTTC.